One sample yielded the 32 T cell receptor beta chains listed below, sequenced in a study of technical replicates of blood from a handful of donors. The assay was immunoSEQ multiplex PCR, and TCRdb's table has in-frame clones only and misses some. The sample shows 65,000 to 95,000 clones, approximately 86% of them seen only once. The material sequenced was PBMCs. The receptors stem from a human donor in good health. Some clones in this sample may be carry-over from other donors' samples.

This chain links TRBV27 with TRBJ2-7; TRBD1 aligns across 7 bases. The CDR3 contains 14 residues. Germline trimming cut 5 bases from V and 1 base from J; bases unmatched to any gene: 5. From germline, CDR1 is MNHEY and CDR2 SMNVEV (reference sequence). CDR3 sequence: CASSLTGVSYEQYF. DNA for the CDR3: TGTGCCAGCAGTCTAACAGGGGTATCCTACGAGCAGTACTTC.

The V call is TRBV7-2, the J call TRBJ2-7; D is unresolved. With 7 bases removed from V and 0 bases from J, the gap between germline ends came to 4 bases. The CDR3 loop spans 11 amino acids. Germline loops: CDR1 SGHTA, CDR2 FQGNSA. The CDR3 reads CASTRSYEQYF. The CDR3 region has the DNA TGTGCCAGCACGCGCTCCTACGAGCAGTACTTC. The full variable domain, its missing parts supplied by reference TRBV7-2 and TRBJ2-7, is GAGVSQSPSNKVTEKGKDVELRCDPISGHTALYWYRQSLGQGLEFLIYFQGNSAPDKSGLPSDRFSAERTGGSVSTLTIQRTQQEDSAVYLCASTRSYEQYFGPGTRLTVT.

DNA for the CDR3: TGTGCCAGCAGCGTAGGGGGTCGGGAGGCGGGTGAGACCCAGTACTTC. Translating gives CASSVGGREAGETQYF. The chain employs TRBV9 and TRBJ2-5; 7 nucleotides align to TRBD2. The V gene's germline CDR1 is SGDLS and CDR2 YYNGEE. The CDR3 runs 16 residues. J gave up 5 bases and V 0 bases, and 10 bases lay outside the gene matches.

For the CDR3, the DNA is TGTGCCAGCAGCCAAGGCACAGGTCGCGGCTACACCTTC. This sequence encodes CASSQGTGRGYTF. V is TRBV14 and J is TRBJ1-2, with a possible D match to TRBD1 (5 bases). Looked up from germline, CDR1 is SGHDN and CDR2 is FVKESK. Trimming took off 1 base at V and 8 bases at J, with 11 bases between the two ends. The CDR3 runs 13 residues.

The chain carries TRBV15 and TRBJ2-3; D gene uncertain. This CDR3 contains 14 residues. V dropped 1 base and J dropped 6 bases, with 11 bases sitting between them. Germline loops: CDR1 LNHNV, CDR2 YYDKDF (reference sequence). The CDR3 loop reads CATSRAVLADTQYF. In DNA, the CDR3 is TGTGCCACCAGCAGAGCTGTGCTCGCGGATACGCAGTATTTT.

V and J are TRBV6-6 and TRBJ2-5; 11 bases match TRBD2. Trimming removed 6 bases from V and 4 bases from J; junction bases left unmatched: 4. The CDR3 consists of 14 residues. In germline, CDR1 is MNHNY, CDR2 SVGAGI (reference sequence). The DNA for the CDR3 is TGTGCCAGCAGATTAGCGGGGGGGGGAGAGACCCAGTACTTC. The encoded protein is CASRLAGGGETQYF.

The rearrangement joins TRBV7-2 to TRBJ1-1; unclear D gene. CDR3 length equals 15 residues. Deletions cut 1 base from V and 2 bases from J, with 11 bases between. Per the germline V gene, CDR1 is SGHTA and CDR2 is FQGNSA. This chain's CDR3 is CASSLVSGTNTEAFF. CDR3 bases: TGTGCCAGCAGCTTAGTGTCGGGAACAAACACTGAAGCTTTCTTT.

The chain has TRBV9 and TRBJ2-1; perhaps TRBD2 as D (6 bases). The germline V gene has CDR1 SGDLS and CDR2 YYNGEE. There are 14 residues in the CDR3. Trimming removed 4 bases at V and 0 bases at J, with 8 bases between. CDR3 region: CASSRGSSYNEQFF. The CDR3 nucleotides read TGTGCCAGCAGCCGGGGGAGCTCCTACAATGAGCAGTTCTTC.

V and J are TRBV7-2 and TRBJ2-7; D perhaps matches TRBD2 (5 bases). The CDR3 is 15 amino acids. Trimming shortened V by 5 bases and J by 7 bases, and 21 bases separated the two germline ends. The germline gives CDR1 SGHTA, CDR2 FQGNSA. CDR3 sequence reads: CASSASGGGRREQYF. The CDR3 region has the DNA TGTGCCAGCAGCGCCTCAGGAGGAGGCCGCAGGGAGCAGTACTTC.

The chain recombines TRBV4-3 with TRBJ2-5; 12 positions agree with TRBD2. The CDR3 spans 16 residues. CDR1 is LGHNA, CDR2 YSLEER, per germline. After removal of 0 bases from V and 7 bases from J, the junction contained 6 bases not matched to a gene. This CDR3 is CASSQELAGGLGTQYF. CDR3 DNA: TGCGCCAGCAGCCAAGAGCTAGCGGGGGGGCTGGGGACCCAGTACTTC.

The rearrangement links TRBV30 to TRBJ2-6; a possible D gene is TRBD2 (5 bases). V dropped 3 bases and J dropped 12 bases, with 15 bases sitting between them. CDR3 length: 13 amino acids. In germline, CDR1 is GTSNPN, CDR2 SVGIG (reference sequence). The CDR3 DNA is TGTGCCTGGAGAGCCCGTGAGGGATCCGTCCTGACTTTC. It encodes CAWRAREGSVLTF.

The chain joins TRBV6-5 to TRBJ1-1; 7 positions match TRBD1. CDR1 is MNHEY and CDR2 is SVGAGI in the germline V gene. CDR3 length: 14 residues. V gave up 6 bases and J gave up 5 bases; unmatched junction bases: 9. CDR3 sequence (DNA): TGTGCCAGCAGGCTAAACAGGGGATGGACTGAAGCTTTCTTT. It is translated as CASRLNRGWTEAFF.

V usage is TRBV7-9 and J usage is TRBJ1-5; D perhaps matches TRBD1 (5 bases). The germline CDR1 and CDR2 sequences are SEHNR and FQNEAQ (reference sequence). Trimming removed 2 bases from V and 7 bases from J, with 15 bases in between. The CDR3 has 15 residues. The CDR3 nucleotides read TGTGCCAGCAGCTTAACCGGGGGAGAGGGCCAGCCCCAGCATTTT. Residues: CASSLTGGEGQPQHF.

The chain combines TRBV7-3 with TRBJ2-2; 12 nucleotides align to TRBD2. The germline V gene has CDR1 SGHTA and CDR2 FQGTGA. The trim removed 5 bases at V and 7 bases at J, leaving 8 bases unmatched. The CDR3 loop spans 16 amino acids. The CDR3 nucleotides read TGTGCCAGCAGCCTGGGGACTAGCGGGTTAGGCGGGGAGCTGTTTTTT. Its protein product is CASSLGTSGLGGELFF.

The rearrangement links TRBV5-1 to TRBJ2-1; D is uncertain. The germline V gene encodes CDR1 SGHRS and CDR2 YFSETQ. Trimming took off 2 bases at V and 3 bases at J, with 15 bases between the two ends. This CDR3 has 16 amino acids. DNA of the CDR3: TGCGCCAGCAGCTTTACTACTAATCCCCTCTACAATGAGCAGTTCTTC. Its translation is CASSFTTNPLYNEQFF.

The rearrangement uses TRBV5-4 and TRBJ2-5, with TRBD1 matching 7 bases. The CDR3 has 14 amino acids. The V segment lost 0 bases and the J segment 2 bases; nucleotides outside the gene matches: 1. Germline V CDR1 and CDR2: SGHNT, YYREEE (reference sequence). CDR3 DNA: TGTGCCAGCAGCTTGGGACAGGGACAAGAGACCCAGTACTTC. Its protein product is CASSLGQGQETQYF.

This clone was detected a few times. The chain joins TRBV6-5 to TRBJ1-5; tentative D call: TRBD1 (6 bases). This CDR3 comprises 14 residues. Germline CDR1 and CDR2: MNHEY and SVGAGI. Trimming left V 6 bases short and J 6 bases short, with 15 bases between. The CDR3 reads CASSKGGGGQPQHF. CDR3 in DNA: TGTGCCAGCAGCAAGGGGGGGGGCGGTCAGCCCCAGCATTTT.

This clone was seen only a few times. The genes are TRBV6-5 and TRBJ2-7, with a tentative D call TRBD2 (7 bases). Trimming cost V 4 bases and J 3 bases, with 19 bases left between them. The CDR3 consists of 16 residues. CDR1 and CDR2 (germline): MNHEY, SVGAGI. The CDR3 region has the DNA TGTGCCAGCAGTTCCGAACTAGCGCCAGGGGTCTACGAGCAGTACTTC. Translation gives CASSSELAPGVYEQYF.

The chain couples TRBV5-4 to TRBJ2-4; possibly TRBD1 for D (6 bases). V lost 3 bases and J 6 bases, leaving 10 bases between the germline ends. The CDR3 is 13 amino acids. CDR1 is SGHNT and CDR2 is YYREEE in the germline V gene (reference sequence). CDR3: CASSSKTGNIQYF. DNA for the CDR3: TGTGCCAGCAGCTCGAAGACAGGAAACATTCAGTACTTC. Based on the CDR3 plus reference TRBV5-4 and TRBJ2-4, the full variable domain is ETGVTQSPTHLIKTRGQQVTLRCSSQSGHNTVSWYQQALGQGPQFIFQYYREEENGRGNFPPRFSGLQFPNYSSELNVNALELDDSALYLCASSSKTGNIQYFGAGTRLSVL.

This chain uses TRBV9 with TRBJ2-3, with unresolved D. The CDR3 runs 14 residues. The V end lost 4 bases, the J end lost 0 bases, and 9 bases lay between the germline ends. Germline V gives CDR1 SGDLS, CDR2 YYNGEE. CDR3 sequence: CASSWAGSTDTQYF. CDR3 nucleotides: TGTGCCAGCAGCTGGGCAGGTAGCACAGATACGCAGTATTTT.

This chain connects TRBV7-9 to TRBJ2-7, with D possibly being TRBD1 (6 bases). This CDR3 has 13 amino acids. V lost 3 bases and J 3 bases, leaving 9 bases between the germline ends. The V gene's germline CDR1 is SEHNR and CDR2 FQNEAQ (reference sequence). The CDR3 spells CASSLDSYYEQYF. CDR3 in DNA: TGTGCCAGCAGCTTGGACAGTTACTACGAGCAGTACTTC.

V and J are TRBV5-1 and TRBJ2-3; TRBD1 aligns across 10 bases. V was clipped by 5 bases and J by 1 base; unmatched bases: 4. The V gene's germline CDR1 is SGHRS and CDR2 YFSETQ. The CDR3 sequence is 15 residues long. The CDR3 protein is CASRPGQGGTDTQYF. In DNA form, the CDR3 reads TGCGCCAGCAGGCCCGGACAGGGGGGCACAGATACGCAGTATTTT.

The chain links TRBV15 to TRBJ2-5; TRBD2 agrees at 11 bases. This CDR3 spans 18 amino acids. Trimming removed 4 bases from V and 5 bases from J; junction bases left unmatched: 15. Germline V gene sequence: CDR1 LNHNV, CDR2 YYDKDF (reference sequence). The CDR3 coding sequence is TGTGCCACCAGCATTGACAGTGGGCTAGCGGGGGGACGGGAGACCCAGTACTTC. Amino acids: CATSIDSGLAGGRETQYF.

V usage is TRBV2 and J usage is TRBJ2-7; a possible D gene is TRBD2 (7 bases). Trimming stripped 6 bases from V and 0 bases from J, with 15 bases between. The CDR3 has 15 residues. CDR1 is SNHLY and CDR2 is FYNNEI in the germline V gene. CDR3 nucleotide sequence: TGTGCCAGCAGCCAAGAGGGGGGGAGCTCCTACGAGCAGTACTTC. As protein: CASSQEGGSSYEQYF.

The rearrangement links TRBV6-1 to TRBJ2-7, with TRBD1 identical over 10 bases. V lost 3 bases, J lost 4 bases, and 3 bases stayed unmatched. The CDR3 length is 14 residues. Germline assignment: CDR1 MNHNS and CDR2 SASEGT. The DNA for the CDR3 is TGTGCCAGCAGTGAGGGACAGGGGATGTACGAGCAGTACTTC. Its translation is CASSEGQGMYEQYF.

The chain recombines TRBV29-1 with TRBJ1-4, with 8 bases identical to TRBD1. CDR1 and CDR2 (germline): SQVTM, ANQGSEA. Trimming cost V 5 bases and J 5 bases; bases outside gene matches: 7. The CDR3 runs to 14 residues. CDR3 protein: CSVYYRGANEKLFF. DNA for the CDR3: TGCAGCGTTTATTACAGGGGGGCGAATGAAAAACTGTTTTTT.

The genes are TRBV19 and TRBJ2-1; 10 bases match TRBD2. Germline V gene data show CDR1 as LNHDA and CDR2 as SQIVND (reference sequence). J was trimmed by 5 bases and V by 3 bases; bases with no gene match: 4. The CDR3 totals 15 residues. The CDR3 loop is CASSILAGENNEQFF. In DNA, the CDR3 is TGTGCCAGTAGTATCCTAGCGGGAGAGAACAATGAGCAGTTCTTC.

This chain joins TRBV7-9 and TRBJ2-2; D is perhaps TRBD1 (5 bases). With 1 base removed from V and 2 bases from J, the gap between germline ends came to 11 bases. Germline values: CDR1 SEHNR, CDR2 FQNEAQ (reference sequence). The CDR3 length is 16 residues. CDR3 in DNA: TGTGCCAGCAGCTTAGTGGCGACAGTCAACACCGGGGAGCTGTTTTTT. Encoded protein: CASSLVATVNTGELFF.

The chain joins TRBV10-3 to TRBJ1-5; D gene ambiguous. V was cut by 2 bases and J by 1 base, with 15 bases left in between. The germline gives CDR1 ENHRY, CDR2 SYGVKD. This CDR3 has 17 residues. The DNA of the CDR3 is TGTGCCATCAGTGAGACCAGGAGTTCGGGGAGCAATCAGCCCCAGCATTTT. The encoded protein is CAISETRSSGSNQPQHF.

This clone was seen only once. V gene TRBV30 combines with J gene TRBJ1-1; D remains ambiguous. CDR3 length: 11 amino acids. The germline V and J ends were trimmed by 1 base and 12 bases, with 12 bases remaining between them. Germline loops: CDR1 GTSNPN, CDR2 SVGIG (reference sequence). This chain's CDR3 is CAWSAEGITFF. The DNA of the CDR3 is TGTGCCTGGAGTGCAGAGGGTATTACTTTCTTT.

This clone was recorded once. The rearrangement joins TRBV6-5 to TRBJ2-5; D ambiguous. Judging by the DNA end, TRBJ2-7 fits better; the J call may be wrong. The V gene's germline CDR1 is MNHEY and CDR2 SVGAGI. This CDR3 contains 14 residues. The CDR3 nucleotides are TGTGCCAGCAGTTATGCTCCCCCAGGATACGAGCAGTACTTC. Amino acids: CASSYAPPGYEQYF.

The chain recombines TRBV19 with TRBJ2-3; possible D gene TRBD2, 5 bases. The CDR3 runs 16 residues. Germline-derived CDR1 and CDR2 are LNHDA and SQIVND (reference sequence). V dropped 3 bases and J dropped 2 bases, with 15 bases sitting between them. The DNA of the CDR3 is TGTGCCAGTAGTATTACTAGTAAGGTTTCCACAGATACGCAGTATTTT. It codes for CASSITSKVSTDTQYF.